The rows below give T cell receptor beta chains drawn from one sample of a study of graft-versus-host responses after intestinal transplantation. This table comes from immunoSEQ multiplex PCR, and its TCRdb copy is limited to in-frame clones, with some not included. The sample holds tens of thousands of clones, around 83% seen once. The antigens of these receptors remain unknown. The sample consisted of unstimulated CD8+ T cells sorted from spleen or lymph node cells, taken before intestinal transplant. These receptors were taken from a human donor who received an intestinal transplant. Each CDR3 is given with its conserved first and last residue. Each record gives: CDR3 protein, CDR3 DNA, clone size, D gene, V gene, J gene. D genes are given only for firm matches. Clone size is shown for a subset of rows, as once, few, many or a class of expanded clone.

CASSWALAARTDTQYF	TGCGCCAGCAGCTGGGCCCTAGCGGCGCGCACAGATACGCAGTATTTT	-	TRBD2	TRBV5-1	TRBJ2-3
CASSQTSGGDHEQFF	TGTGCCAGCAGCCAGACTAGCGGGGGGGACCATGAGCAGTTCTTC	-	TRBD2	TRBV7-6	TRBJ2-1
CASSSAADRADQPQHF	TGTGCCAGCAGCTCAGCTGCGGACAGGGCGGATCAGCCCCAGCATTTT	-	TRBD1	TRBV7-9	TRBJ1-5
CASSPIYPNRHYEQYF	TGTGCCAGCAGCCCGATATACCCAAACAGGCACTACGAGCAGTACTTC	-	-	TRBV5-8	TRBJ2-7
CASSFRGSGSYNEQFF	TGCGCCAGCAGCTTTAGGGGCTCTGGTTCCTACAATGAGCAGTTCTTC	-	-	TRBV5-1	TRBJ2-1
CASSSLAGEEEQFF	TGTGCCAGCAGCTCACTAGCGGGAGAGGAGGAGCAGTTCTTC	-	TRBD2	TRBV7-3	TRBJ2-1
CASSEDLENTEAFF	TGTGCCAGCAGTGAAGATCTAGAGAACACTGAAGCTTTCTTT	-	-	TRBV6-1	TRBJ1-1
CASSIPGLAGGFYEQYF	TGCGCCAGCAGTATACCGGGACTAGCGGGAGGCTTCTACGAGCAGTACTTC	-	TRBD2	TRBV10-2	TRBJ2-7
CASSQRQEQETQYF	TGTGCCAGCAGCCAACGACAGGAACAAGAGACCCAGTACTTC	-	-	TRBV13	TRBJ2-5
CASTTDAFSSYNEQFF	TGTGCCAGCACGACAGATGCCTTCAGCTCCTACAATGAGCAGTTCTTC	-	-	TRBV2	TRBJ2-1
CASSSREAGVNYGYTF	TGTGCCAGCAGCTCCCGTGAGGCAGGGGTAAACTATGGCTACACCTTC	medium-sized	-	TRBV5-4	TRBJ1-2
CASSYWVAGGLETQYF	TGTGCCAGCAGTTACTGGGTAGCGGGAGGTTTGGAGACCCAGTACTTC	once	TRBD2	TRBV6-5	TRBJ2-5
CASSLYRGGIYGYTF	TGCGCCAGCAGCTTATATAGGGGGGGCATCTATGGCTACACCTTC	-	-	TRBV5-1	TRBJ1-2
CASSTGTGGPYEQYF	TGCGCCAGCAGCACCGGGACAGGGGGGCCCTACGAGCAGTACTTC	-	TRBD1	TRBV5-1	TRBJ2-7
CASSFSRGNIQYF	TGTGCCAGCAGTTTCTCTCGAGGGAACATTCAGTACTTC	-	-	TRBV27	TRBJ2-4
CASSQDHSGTSGNIQYF	TGTGCCAGCAGCCAAGATCATTCGGGGACTAGCGGGAACATTCAGTACTTC	-	TRBD2	TRBV4-2	TRBJ2-4
CASSFGAGNRNEQFF	TGTGCCAGCAGCTTCGGAGCGGGGAATCGCAATGAGCAGTTCTTC	-	TRBD2	TRBV13	TRBJ2-1
CASSGQGSAYEQYF	TGTGCCAGCAGCGGGCAGGGGTCGGCCTACGAGCAGTACTTC	few	-	TRBV27	TRBJ2-7
CASSQSPGTLDHEQYF	TGCGCCAGCAGCCAATCGCCCGGGACACTCGACCACGAGCAGTACTTC	-	-	TRBV4-1	TRBJ2-7
CASSLVSQGNEQFF	TGTGCCAGCAGCTTGGTATCACAGGGCAATGAGCAGTTCTTC	-	-	TRBV7-6	TRBJ2-1
CAISEPRTGTEKLFF	TGTGCCATCAGTGAGCCCCGGACAGGGACGGAAAAACTGTTTTTT	-	TRBD1	TRBV10-3	TRBJ1-4
CASSEETGTGANVLTF	TGTGCCAGCAGTGAAGAGACAGGGACTGGGGCCAACGTCCTGACTTTC	-	TRBD1	TRBV6-1	TRBJ2-6
CASRFQGAGPLHF	TGTGCCAGCAGGTTCCAGGGTGCGGGACCTTTACACTTT	-	-	TRBV28	TRBJ1-6
CASSQVGLGGPSYNEQFF	TGTGCCAGCAGCCAAGTGGGGCTGGGAGGGCCGAGTTACAATGAGCAGTTCTTC	-	TRBD2	TRBV14	TRBJ2-1
CASSYDREEQPQHF	TGTGCCAGCAGCTACGACAGGGAGGAACAGCCCCAGCATTTT	-	TRBD1	TRBV28	TRBJ1-5
CASSVTAPGGIF	TGTGCCAGCAGTGTGACAGCCCCCGGGGGGATCTTC	few	TRBD2	TRBV6-5	TRBJ2-1
CASRLGGTGVGYTF	TGTGCCAGCAGATTAGGTGGGACAGGGGTCGGCTACACCTTC	-	TRBD1	TRBV7-9	TRBJ1-2
CASSSSGRAATGELFF	TGTGCCAGCAGCTCTAGCGGGAGGGCGGCGACCGGGGAGCTGTTTTTT	-	TRBD2	TRBV7-8	TRBJ2-2
CASSFIEDYNYGYTF	TGTGCCAGCAGTTTCATAGAGGATTATAACTATGGCTACACCTTC	-	-	TRBV28	TRBJ1-2
CASSSRPRDRDGGRGDEQYF	TGTGCCAGCAGTTCCCGTCCCCGGGACAGGGACGGCGGGAGGGGGGACGAGCAGTACTTC	-	-	TRBV27	TRBJ2-7
CATSRVAGDSDEQYF	TGTGCCACCAGCAGAGTGGCAGGGGATAGTGACGAGCAGTACTTC	-	-	TRBV15	TRBJ2-7
CASSAWDRAVYNEQFF	TGTGCCAGCAGTGCCTGGGACAGGGCAGTCTACAATGAGCAGTTCTTC	-	TRBD1	TRBV6-1	TRBJ2-1
CASSAPIDTDTQYF	TGTGCCAGCAGCGCTCCGATAGACACAGATACGCAGTATTTT	-	-	TRBV9	TRBJ2-3
CASSRTGVTNEKLFF	TGTGCCAGCAGTCGCACAGGGGTAACTAATGAAAAACTGTTTTTT	few	TRBD1	TRBV6-1	TRBJ1-4
CASSRPGGTDTQYF	TGCGCCAGCAGCCGACCCGGGGGCACAGATACGCAGTATTTT	-	-	TRBV4-1	TRBJ2-3
CASSARPGGYQETQYF	TGTGCCAGCAGTGCCCGCCCTGGGGGGTACCAAGAGACCCAGTACTTC	-	-	TRBV28	TRBJ2-5
CASSLATGAAGTDTQYF	TGTGCCAGCAGCTTAGCCACAGGGGCGGCGGGCACAGATACGCAGTATTTT	-	TRBD1	TRBV7-9	TRBJ2-3
CASSLYRWETQYF	TGTGCCAGCAGCCTCTACCGTTGGGAGACCCAGTACTTC	-	-	TRBV7-2	TRBJ2-5
CANTRGGPQVYGYTF	TGTGCCAACACCCGGGGGGGCCCCCAAGTGTATGGCTACACCTTC	once	-	TRBV6-5	TRBJ1-2
CASSVMDSSSYEQYF	TGTGCCAGCAGTGTAATGGACAGTAGTTCCTACGAGCAGTACTTC	-	-	TRBV2	TRBJ2-7
CAWRGSRPQGYF	TGTGCCTGGAGGGGGTCCCGCCCTCAGGGGTACTTC	once	-	TRBV30	TRBJ2-4
CASSLYPSAGYNEQFF	TGTGCCAGCAGTTTATACCCCTCCGCAGGTTACAATGAGCAGTTCTTC	-	-	TRBV28	TRBJ2-1
CASSLSPGTGVYEQYF	TGTGCCAGCAGTTTATCGCCCGGGACAGGCGTCTACGAGCAGTACTTC	-	TRBD1	TRBV27	TRBJ2-7
CASSLWGADTQYF	TGTGCCAGCAGCTTATGGGGGGCAGATACGCAGTATTTT	-	-	TRBV7-3	TRBJ2-3
CASSLEKGLAGITDTQYF	TGTGCCAGCAGCTTGGAGAAAGGACTAGCGGGAATCACAGATACGCAGTATTTT	-	TRBD2	TRBV7-2	TRBJ2-3
CATEPGQGTGELFF	TGTGCCACCGAACCGGGACAGGGGACCGGGGAGCTGTTTTTT	few	TRBD1	TRBV6-5	TRBJ2-2
CASSFGVDQPQHF	TGTGCCAGCAGCTTTGGAGTTGATCAGCCCCAGCATTTT	-	-	TRBV11-2	TRBJ1-5
CASSPGTSGNNEQFF	TGTGCCAGCAGTCCCGGGACTAGCGGGAACAATGAGCAGTTCTTC	-	TRBD2	TRBV27	TRBJ2-1
CASSDGRLVAKNIQYF	TGTGCCAGCAGTGACGGCAGGCTGGTAGCCAAAAACATTCAGTACTTC	-	-	TRBV2	TRBJ2-4
CASSILQLSSYNEQFF	TGTGCCAGTAGTATTCTACAGTTGAGCTCCTACAATGAGCAGTTCTTC	-	-	TRBV19	TRBJ2-1
CASRGTGGRSYEQYF	TGTGCCAGCAGGGGGACAGGGGGTCGTTCCTACGAGCAGTACTTC	-	TRBD1	TRBV28	TRBJ2-7
CASSYAGTGGDGYTF	TGTGCCAGCAGTTATGCCGGGACCGGAGGGGATGGCTACACCTTC	-	-	TRBV27	TRBJ1-2
CASSGTGTTDTQYF	TGTGCCAGCAGTGGGACAGGGACCACAGATACGCAGTATTTT	-	TRBD1	TRBV6-4	TRBJ2-3